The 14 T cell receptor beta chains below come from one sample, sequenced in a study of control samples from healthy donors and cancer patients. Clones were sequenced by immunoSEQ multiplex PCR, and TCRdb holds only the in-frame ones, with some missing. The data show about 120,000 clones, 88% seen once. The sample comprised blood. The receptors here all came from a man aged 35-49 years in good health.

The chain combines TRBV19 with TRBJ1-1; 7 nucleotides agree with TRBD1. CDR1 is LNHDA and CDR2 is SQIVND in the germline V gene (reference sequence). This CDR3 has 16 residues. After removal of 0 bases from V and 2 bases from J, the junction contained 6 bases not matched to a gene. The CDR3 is CASSIDTTGRNTEAFF. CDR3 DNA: TGTGCCAGTAGTATAGATACGACAGGGAGAAACACTGAAGCTTTCTTT.

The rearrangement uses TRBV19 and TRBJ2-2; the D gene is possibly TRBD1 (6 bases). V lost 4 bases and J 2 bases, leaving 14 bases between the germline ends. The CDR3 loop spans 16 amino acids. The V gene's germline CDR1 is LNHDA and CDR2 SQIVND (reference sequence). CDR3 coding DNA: TGTGCCAGTAGTAAAAGGATTGGGACAAACACCGGGGAGCTGTTTTTT. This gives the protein CASSKRIGTNTGELFF.

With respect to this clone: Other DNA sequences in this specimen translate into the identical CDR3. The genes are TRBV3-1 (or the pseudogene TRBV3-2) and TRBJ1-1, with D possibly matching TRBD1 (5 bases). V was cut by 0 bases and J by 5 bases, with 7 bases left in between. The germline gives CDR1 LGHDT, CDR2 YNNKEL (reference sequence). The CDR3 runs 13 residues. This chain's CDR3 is CASSQEGGTEAFF. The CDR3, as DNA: TGTGCCAGCAGCCAAGAGGGGGGAACTGAAGCTTTCTTT.

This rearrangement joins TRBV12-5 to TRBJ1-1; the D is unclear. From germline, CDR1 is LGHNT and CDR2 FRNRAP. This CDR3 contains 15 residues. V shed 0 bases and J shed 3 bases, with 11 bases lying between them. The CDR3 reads CASGLVSGFDTEAFF. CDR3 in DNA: TGTGCTAGTGGTTTGGTGTCCGGGTTTGACACTGAAGCTTTCTTT.

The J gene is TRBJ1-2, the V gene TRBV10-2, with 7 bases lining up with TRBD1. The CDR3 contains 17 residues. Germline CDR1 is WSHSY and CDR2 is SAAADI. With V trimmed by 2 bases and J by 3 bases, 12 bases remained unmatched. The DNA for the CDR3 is TGCGCCAGCAGTGAGAGGGACAGCCACACATTCGACTATGGCTACACCTTC. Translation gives CASSERDSHTFDYGYTF.

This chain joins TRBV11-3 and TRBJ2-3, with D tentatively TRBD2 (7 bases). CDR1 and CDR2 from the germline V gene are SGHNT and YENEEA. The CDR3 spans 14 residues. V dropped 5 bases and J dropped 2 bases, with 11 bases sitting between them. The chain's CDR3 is CASSPGGLTDTQYF. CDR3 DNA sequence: TGTGCCAGCAGCCCGGGGGGCCTCACAGATACGCAGTATTTT.

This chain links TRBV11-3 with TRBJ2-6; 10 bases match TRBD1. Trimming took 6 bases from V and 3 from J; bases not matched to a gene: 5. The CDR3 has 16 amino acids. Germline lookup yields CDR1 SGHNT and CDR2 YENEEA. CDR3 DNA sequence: TGTGCCAGCAGATCGGACAGGGGGAGTGGGGCCAACGTCCTGACTTTC. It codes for CASRSDRGSGANVLTF.

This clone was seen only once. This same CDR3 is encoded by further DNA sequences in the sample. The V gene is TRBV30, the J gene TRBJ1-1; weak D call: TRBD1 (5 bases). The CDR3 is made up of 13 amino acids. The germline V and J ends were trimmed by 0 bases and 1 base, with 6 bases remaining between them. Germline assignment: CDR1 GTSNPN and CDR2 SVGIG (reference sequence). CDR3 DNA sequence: TGTGCCTGGAGTGTACAGGAGAACACTGAAGCTTTCTTT. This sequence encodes CAWSVQENTEAFF.

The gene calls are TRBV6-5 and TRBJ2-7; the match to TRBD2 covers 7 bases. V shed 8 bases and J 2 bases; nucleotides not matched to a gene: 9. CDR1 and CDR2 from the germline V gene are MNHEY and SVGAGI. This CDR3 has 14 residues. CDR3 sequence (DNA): TGTGCCAGCGGGGGGGTCTGGGGTACCTACGAGCAGTACTTC. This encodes CASGGVWGTYEQYF.

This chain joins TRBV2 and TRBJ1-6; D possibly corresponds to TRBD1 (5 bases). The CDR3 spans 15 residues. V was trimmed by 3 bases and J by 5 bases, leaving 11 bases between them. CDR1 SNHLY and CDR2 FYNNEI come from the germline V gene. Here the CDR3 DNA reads TGTGCCAGCAGTGATCAGTCAGGGAATAATTCACCCCTCCACTTT. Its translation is CASSDQSGNNSPLHF.

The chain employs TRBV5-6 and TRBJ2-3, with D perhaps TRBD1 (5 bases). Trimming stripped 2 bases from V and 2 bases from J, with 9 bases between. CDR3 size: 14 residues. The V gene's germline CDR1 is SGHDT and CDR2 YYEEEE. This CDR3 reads CASSLRGYTDTQYF. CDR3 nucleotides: TGTGCCAGCAGCTTAAGGGGTTACACAGATACGCAGTATTTT.

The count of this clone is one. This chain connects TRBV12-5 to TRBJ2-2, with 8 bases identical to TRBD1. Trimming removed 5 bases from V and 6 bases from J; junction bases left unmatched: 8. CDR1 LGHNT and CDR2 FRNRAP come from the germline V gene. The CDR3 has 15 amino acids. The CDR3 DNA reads TGTGCTAGTGGTCTATGGACAGGGCGGGCCGGGGAGCTGTTTTTT. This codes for CASGLWTGRAGELFF.

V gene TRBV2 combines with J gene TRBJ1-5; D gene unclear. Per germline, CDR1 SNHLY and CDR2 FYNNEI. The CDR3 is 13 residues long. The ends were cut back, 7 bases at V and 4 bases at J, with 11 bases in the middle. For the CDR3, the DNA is TGTGCCAGCAAATGGGGTCAAAATCAGCCCCAGCATTTT. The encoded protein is CASKWGQNQPQHF.

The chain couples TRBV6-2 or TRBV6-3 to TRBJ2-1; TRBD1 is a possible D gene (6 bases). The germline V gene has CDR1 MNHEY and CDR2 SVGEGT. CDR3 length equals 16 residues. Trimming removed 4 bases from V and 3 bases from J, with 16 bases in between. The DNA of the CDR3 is TGTGCCAGCAGTTCCGGACAGACCACCTACTACAATGAGCAGTTCTTC. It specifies CASSSGQTTYYNEQFF.